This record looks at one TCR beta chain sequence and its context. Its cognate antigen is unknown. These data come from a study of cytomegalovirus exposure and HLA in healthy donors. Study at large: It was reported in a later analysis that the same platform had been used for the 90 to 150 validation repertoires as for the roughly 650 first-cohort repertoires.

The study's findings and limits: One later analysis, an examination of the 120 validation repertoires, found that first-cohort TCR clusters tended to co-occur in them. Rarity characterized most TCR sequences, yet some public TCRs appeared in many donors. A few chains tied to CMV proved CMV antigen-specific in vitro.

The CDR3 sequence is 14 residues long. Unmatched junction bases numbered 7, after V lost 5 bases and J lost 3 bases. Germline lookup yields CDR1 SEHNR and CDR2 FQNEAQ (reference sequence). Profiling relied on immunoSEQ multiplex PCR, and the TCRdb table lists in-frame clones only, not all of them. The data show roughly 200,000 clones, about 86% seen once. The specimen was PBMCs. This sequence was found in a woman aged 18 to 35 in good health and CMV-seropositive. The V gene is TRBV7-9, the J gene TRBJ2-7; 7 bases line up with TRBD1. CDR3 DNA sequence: TGTGCCAGCAGCCAAGACAGGGATCACTACGAGCAGTACTTC. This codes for CASSQDRDHYEQYF.